This T cell receptor (beta chain) was identified in a study of T cell repertoires in aging, cancer and after chemotherapy (dated by TCRdb to about 2019). The study in broad terms: Donors spanned six age groups from 30 or younger to 70 or older, with at least three individuals per group. The cohort comprised 220 or so cancer patients, over 90 with hematological and around 130 with solid cancers, plus 95 healthy donors as a reference group. Control TCR repertoires from healthy donors were recorded over several months to years, and clear clonal overlap was observed across re-sampling. In total, the full dataset held about 8.8 million TCR reads. To examine immunoaging and T cell reconstitution after chemotherapy, the study profiled TCR beta repertoires in peripheral blood from healthy donors and cancer patients.

TCR beta rearrangements were amplified from genomic DNA extracted from peripheral blood rather than from sorted cells or RNA. Counted from cysteine to phenylalanine, this CDR3 has 16 amino acids. CDR3 DNA is the only sequence kept; it has 48 bases, read in frame from the first base. For CDR1 and CDR2, the germline V gene lists MNHNS and SASEGT. V is trimmed back by 5 bases and J by 7 bases, and the junction contains 11 bases that no gene match accounts for. This clonotype appeared a few times. Its binding antigen is unknown. A much larger clone lies one base from this, so it may be a read error. Broad study findings and their caveats: In healthy donors, the drop in TCR diversity with age came mainly from a loss of richness, whereas in cancer patients a loss of evenness also played a part. The authors noted that the repertoire data do not allow conclusions about immunological memory after chemotherapy. Untreated patients with hematological or solid cancers showed significantly lower blood TCR diversity and higher clonality than age-matched healthy donors. In both cancer cohorts, median generation probability rose over the chemotherapy interval, which suggests that the repertoire was reconstituted through rebound thymic output.

Multiplex touch-down PCR with a mixed TRB-A/B primer pool was used to amplify rearranged TRB sequences covering the V, D and J segments. Two consecutive PCR reactions with Phusion HS II polymerase added Illumina adapters and sample indices to the amplicons. After gel purification with the NucleoSpin Gel and PCR Clean-up kit, the amplicons were checked using Qubit and an Agilent 2100 Bioanalyzer. Sequencing of libraries was carried out on an Illumina MiSeq in 600-cycle, single-indexed, paired-end runs. Per the authors' processing: MiXCR versions 2.12 and 3.0.5 were used to process TRB sequences. A clone was defined as each unique CDR3 nucleotide sequence, and only productive sequences supported by at least two reads were kept. The repertoire metrics were Shannon diversity, evenness, clonality (calculated as one minus evenness), and diversity profiles parameterized by alpha from 0 to 5. Generation probabilities of clones in paired pre- and post-chemotherapy samples were computed with the IGoR algorithm. Clones were called with MiXCR by TCRdb after fastp trimmed the public reads at Q25, and only in-frame beta chains were retained. Identical CDR3 proteins give one entry, which carries the most common genes and DNA. What appears here as the V and J calls and clone size reflects TCRdb's work, not the paper's. Within this sample are over 4,000 distinct CDR3 sequences, with roughly 21% of them counted one time only. The ten biggest clones cover around 3.5% of the sample.

The TCR sequence derives from a human donor in good health. The donor label of this sample is uncertain. The sequencing input was blood. This chain joins TRBV6-1 to TRBJ2-7; TRBD2 aligns with 13 central bases. Read as DNA, the sequence is TGTGCCAGCAGTTACCGCAGACTAGCGGGGGGCCGGGAGCAGTACTTC. It translates as CASSYRRLAGGREQYF.